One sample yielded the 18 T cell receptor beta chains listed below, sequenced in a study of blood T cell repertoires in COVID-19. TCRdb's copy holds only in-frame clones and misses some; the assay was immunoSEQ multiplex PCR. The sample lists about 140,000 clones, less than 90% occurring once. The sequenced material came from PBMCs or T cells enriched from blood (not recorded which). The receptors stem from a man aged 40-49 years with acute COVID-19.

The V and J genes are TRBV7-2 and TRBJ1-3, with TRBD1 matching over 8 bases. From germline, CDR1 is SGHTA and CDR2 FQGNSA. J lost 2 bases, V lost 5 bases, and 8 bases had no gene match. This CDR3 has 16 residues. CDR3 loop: CASSGIQGATGNTIYF. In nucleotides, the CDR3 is TGTGCCAGCAGCGGAATCCAGGGGGCGACTGGAAACACCATATATTTT.

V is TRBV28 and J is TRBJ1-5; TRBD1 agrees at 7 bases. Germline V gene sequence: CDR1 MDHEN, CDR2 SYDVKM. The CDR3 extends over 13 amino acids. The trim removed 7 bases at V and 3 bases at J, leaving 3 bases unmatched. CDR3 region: CASKGGPNQPQHF. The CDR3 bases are TGTGCCAGCAAAGGGGGCCCCAATCAGCCCCAGCATTTT.

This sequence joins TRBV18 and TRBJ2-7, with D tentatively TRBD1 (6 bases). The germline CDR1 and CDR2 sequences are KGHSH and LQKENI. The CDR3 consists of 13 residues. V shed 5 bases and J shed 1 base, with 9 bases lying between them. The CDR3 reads CASSSQGSYEQYF. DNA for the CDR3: TGTGCCAGCTCAAGCCAGGGGTCCTACGAGCAGTACTTC.

The CDR3 bases are TGTGCCAGCAGTTTAACACAGGGCTATGGCTACACCTTC. Translated: CASSLTQGYGYTF. V is TRBV28 and J is TRBJ1-2; a weak D match, TRBD1 (6 bases). The CDR3 covers 13 residues. Trimming stripped 2 bases from V and 4 bases from J, with 8 bases between. From germline, CDR1 is MDHEN and CDR2 SYDVKM.

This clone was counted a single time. CDR3 nucleotides: TGTGCCAGCAGCTTCCAGACAGGATATAATTCACCCCTCCACTTT. Translation: CASSFQTGYNSPLHF. The chain combines TRBV7-2 with TRBJ1-6; D perhaps matches TRBD1 (6 bases). This CDR3 is built from 15 residues. The ends were cut back, 3 bases at V and 4 bases at J, with 10 bases in the middle. Germline V gene lookup returns CDR1 SGHTA and CDR2 FQGNSA.

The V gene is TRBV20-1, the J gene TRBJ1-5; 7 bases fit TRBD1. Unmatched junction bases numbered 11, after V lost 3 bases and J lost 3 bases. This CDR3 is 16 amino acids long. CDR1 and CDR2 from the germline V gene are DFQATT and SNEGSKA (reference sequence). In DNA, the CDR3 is TGCAGTGCTAGTGGGGTAACAGGGGTTTTCAATCAGCCCCAGCATTTT. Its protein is CSASGVTGVFNQPQHF.

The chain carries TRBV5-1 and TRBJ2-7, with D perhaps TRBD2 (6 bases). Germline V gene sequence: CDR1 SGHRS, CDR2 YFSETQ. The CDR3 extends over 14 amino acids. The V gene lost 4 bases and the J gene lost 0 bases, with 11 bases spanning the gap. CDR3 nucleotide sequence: TGCGCCAGCAGCCTCGGGGGTAGCTCCTACGAGCAGTACTTC. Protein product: CASSLGGSSYEQYF.

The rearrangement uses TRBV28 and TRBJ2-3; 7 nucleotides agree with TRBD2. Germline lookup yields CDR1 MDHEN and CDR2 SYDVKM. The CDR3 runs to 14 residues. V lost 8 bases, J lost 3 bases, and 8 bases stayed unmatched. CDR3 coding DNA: TGTGCCAGCCGCGCGGCGGGGGAGACAGATACGCAGTATTTT. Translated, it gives CASRAAGETDTQYF. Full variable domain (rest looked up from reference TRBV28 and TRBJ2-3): DVKVTQSSRYLVKRTGEKVFLECVQDMDHENMFWYRQDPGLGLRLIYFSYDVKMKEKGDIPEGYSVSREKKERFSLILESASTNQTSMYLCASRAAGETDTQYFGPGTRLTVL.

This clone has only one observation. CDR3 region: CATSTQAQTEAFF. The DNA for the CDR3 is TGTGCCACCAGCACCCAGGCTCAAACTGAAGCTTTCTTT. V gene TRBV15 combines with J gene TRBJ1-1; D call uncertain. The CDR3 contains 13 residues. Germline lookup yields CDR1 LNHNV and CDR2 YYDKDF (reference sequence). V lost 4 bases and J lost 5, with 11 bases in between.

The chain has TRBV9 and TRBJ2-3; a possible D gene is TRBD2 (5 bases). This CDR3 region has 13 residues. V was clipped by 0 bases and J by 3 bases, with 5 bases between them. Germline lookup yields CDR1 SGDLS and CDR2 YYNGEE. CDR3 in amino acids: CASSVGRTDTQYF. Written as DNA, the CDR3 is TGTGCCAGCAGCGTAGGGAGGACAGATACGCAGTATTTT.

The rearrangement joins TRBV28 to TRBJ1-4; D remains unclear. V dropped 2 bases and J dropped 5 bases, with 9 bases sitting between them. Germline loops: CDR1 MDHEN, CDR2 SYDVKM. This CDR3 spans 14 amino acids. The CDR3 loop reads CASSLEVLNEKLFF. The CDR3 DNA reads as TGTGCCAGCAGTTTAGAGGTCCTCAATGAAAAACTGTTTTTT.

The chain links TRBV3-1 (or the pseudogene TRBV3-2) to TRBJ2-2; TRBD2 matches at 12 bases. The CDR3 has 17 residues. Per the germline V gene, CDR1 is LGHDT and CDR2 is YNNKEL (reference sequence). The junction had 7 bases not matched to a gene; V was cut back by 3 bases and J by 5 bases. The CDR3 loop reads CASSHLGLAGNTGELFF. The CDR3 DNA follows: TGTGCCAGCAGCCATCTCGGACTAGCGGGGAATACCGGGGAGCTGTTTTTT.

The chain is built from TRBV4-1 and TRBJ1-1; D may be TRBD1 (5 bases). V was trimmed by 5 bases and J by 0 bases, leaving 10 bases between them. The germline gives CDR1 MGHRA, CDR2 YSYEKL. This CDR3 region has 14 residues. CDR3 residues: CASSLTGLNTEAFF. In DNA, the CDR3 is TGCGCCAGCAGCTTAACAGGCTTGAACACTGAAGCTTTCTTT.

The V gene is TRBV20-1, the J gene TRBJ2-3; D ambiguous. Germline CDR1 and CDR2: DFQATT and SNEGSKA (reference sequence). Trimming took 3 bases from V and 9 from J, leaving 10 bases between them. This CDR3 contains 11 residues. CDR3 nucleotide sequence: TGCAGTGCTAGTATGGAGCAAACGCAGTATTTT. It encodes CSASMEQTQYF.

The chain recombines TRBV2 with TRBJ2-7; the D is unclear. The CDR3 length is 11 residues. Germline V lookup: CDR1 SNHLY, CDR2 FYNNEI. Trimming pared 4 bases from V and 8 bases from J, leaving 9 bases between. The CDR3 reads CASSAPSKQYF. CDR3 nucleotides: TGTGCCAGCAGTGCCCCTAGTAAGCAGTACTTC.

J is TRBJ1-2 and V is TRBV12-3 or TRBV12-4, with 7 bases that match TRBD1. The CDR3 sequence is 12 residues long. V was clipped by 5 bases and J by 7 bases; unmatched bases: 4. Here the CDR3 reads CASSLGQVGYTF. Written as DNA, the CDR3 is TGTGCCAGCAGTCTCGGACAGGTTGGCTACACCTTC.

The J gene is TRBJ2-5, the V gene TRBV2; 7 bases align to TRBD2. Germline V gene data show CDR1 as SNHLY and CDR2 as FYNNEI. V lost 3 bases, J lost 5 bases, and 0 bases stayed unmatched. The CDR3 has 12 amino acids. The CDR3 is CASSEGGETQYF. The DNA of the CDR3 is TGTGCCAGCAGTGAGGGGGGGGAGACCCAGTACTTC.

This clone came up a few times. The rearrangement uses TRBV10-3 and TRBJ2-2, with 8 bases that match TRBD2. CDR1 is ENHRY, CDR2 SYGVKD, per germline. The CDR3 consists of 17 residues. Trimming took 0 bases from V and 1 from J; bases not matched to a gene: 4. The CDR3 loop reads CAISESIAGGNTGELFF. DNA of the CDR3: TGTGCCATCAGTGAGTCGATTGCGGGGGGGAACACCGGGGAGCTGTTTTTT.